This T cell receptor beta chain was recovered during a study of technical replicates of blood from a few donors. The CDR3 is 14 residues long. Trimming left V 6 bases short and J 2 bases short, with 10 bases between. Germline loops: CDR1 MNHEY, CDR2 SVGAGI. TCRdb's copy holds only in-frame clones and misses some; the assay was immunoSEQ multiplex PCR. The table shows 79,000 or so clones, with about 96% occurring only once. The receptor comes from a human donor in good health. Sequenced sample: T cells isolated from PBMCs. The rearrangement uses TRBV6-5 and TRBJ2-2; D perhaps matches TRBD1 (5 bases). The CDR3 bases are TGTGCCAGCAGCTGGGGCTTCAACACCGGGGAGCTGTTTTTT. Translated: CASSWGFNTGELFF.